This T cell receptor beta chain was profiled in a study of T-cell memory formation after mild COVID-19. Study outcomes and limitations: Day 15 to 85 contracting clones showed balanced CD4/CD8; later expanders leaned CD4+. CD8+ contracting clones occupied EMRA, while CD4+ ones occupied mainly CM and EM.

Regarding this clonotype: The antigen is unknown.

Each CDR3 protein is one row after TCRdb ran MiXCR on the 5' RACE reads. The table shows 300,000 to 400,000 distinct CDR3 sequences, with 25% to 30% occurring only once. Sequenced sample: PBMCs or a T cell subset sorted from them (not recorded which). This TCR was sampled from an adult woman who had mild COVID-19 (a few samples of this study predate the infection). Cell type and time point are not known.

The CDR3 DNA sequence: TGTGCCACCAGCAGAGATAAGGGGGTGGGATCACCCCTCCACTTT. The encoded protein is CATSRDKGVGSPLHF. The V and J genes are TRBV15 and TRBJ1-6; tentatively, D is TRBD1 (6 bases). Germline V gene lookup returns CDR1 LNHNV and CDR2 YYDKDF (reference sequence). The CDR3 runs 15 residues. V gave up 0 bases and J gave up 10 bases, with 13 bases separating them.